Sequencing of this TCR beta chain was carried out in a study of identical twins (dated by TCRdb to the mid-2010s). General notes on the study: TCR alpha and beta repertoires from monozygotic twins, unrelated adults of various ages and cord blood were deep-sequenced to test whether fetal clonotypes persist. To rule out contamination, replicate twin experiments were performed at different times with different library preparation protocols. What the study reported, not specific to this receptor: Zero-insertion analyses could be partly confounded by invariant T cells such as MAIT and iNKT, although diverse VJ usage argued against such confounding for most clonotypes. The excess sharing between twins in beta out-of-frame sequences was weaker because fewer shared sequences reduced the signal-to-noise ratio. Compared with coincidental sharing between unrelated individuals, out-of-frame TCR alpha sequences shared between twins had an excess of sequences with low generation probability. Fewer insertions were carried by abundant cord blood beta clonotypes, a similar but weaker trend appeared in young adult naive repertoires, and no such trend appeared in memory repertoires. Recombination models systematically underestimated out-of-frame TCR alpha sharing in monozygotic twins but agreed with sharing between unrelated individuals. Conclusions relied on cross-sectional statistical analysis, since the same donors could not be followed over many years.

Every donor was a healthy Caucasian. Based on the germline V gene (reference sequence), the CDR1 and CDR2 sequences are LGHDT and YNNKEL. V and J are trimmed by 4 bases and 4 bases, and the gene matches miss 8 bases of the junction. Reading from cysteine to phenylalanine, the CDR3 counts 17 amino acids. Only the CDR3 region is kept as DNA, spanning 51 bases read in frame from base 1. The protocol used for the library was 5' RACE. Sequencer: Illumina HiSeq 2000. Template switching added a universal primer binding site, and the final cDNA carried a unique molecular identifier that allowed TCR cDNA molecules to be counted accurately. Specific primers in the conserved constant-segment region were used to synthesize first-strand cDNA for the TCR alpha and beta chains. To control for contamination, every cDNA library was double barcoded, receiving both a SMART-Mk sample barcode and Illumina barcodes. Two successive PCR steps introduced TruSeq adapter sequences along with Illumina sample barcodes. The Illumina HiSeq platform was used with custom primers to sequence TCR alpha and beta cDNA libraries. On the study's bioinformatics: Raw reads were processed with MiGEC to extract unique molecular identifiers, and MiXCR was used to determine CDR3 positions. For each individual, recombination models were inferred using an EM algorithm with the repgenHMM and IGoR tools. Shared clonotype analysis was performed with the tcR package in R, normalizing sharing by the product of cloneset sizes. To study raw recombination without the effects of thymic and clonal selection, out-of-frame nonproductive sequences were analyzed. The public reads were reanalyzed by TCRdb: fastp trimming at Q25, MiXCR alignment, in-frame beta chains only. When rows share a CDR3 protein, they turn into one entry using the most common DNA and genes. TCRdb, not the authors, supplied the V and J calls. This sample holds approximately 1.8 million distinct CDR3 sequences; roughly 35% were observed only once. Jointly, the top ten make up approximately 0.29% of the sample.

For this clonotype: Its antigen remains undetermined. The record has no base qualities; no much larger clone is one base away.

Sequencing was performed on cord blood. The TCR sequence derives from a newborn girl in good health. The sequence links TRBV3-1 to TRBJ2-1, and 12 bases in between align with TRBD2. The CDR3 has the sequence CASSLGLAGYLYNEQFF. The nucleotide sequence reads as follows: TGTGCCAGCAGCCTAGGACTAGCGGGATACTTGTACAATGAGCAGTTCTTC.